This T cell receptor (beta chain) originates from a study of blood T cell repertoires in COVID-19. About the research overall: COVID-19 samples collected from the United States, Italy and Spain covered acute and convalescent phases. Sources were T cells, B-cell-depleted T cells, or PBMCs; the material itself was cDNA or gDNA.

Germline CDR1 SGHVS, CDR2 FQNEAQ. V dropped 5 bases and J dropped 9 bases, with 23 bases sitting between them. CDR3 length: 16 residues. In the study's own analysis: Reference gene primer amplification gave estimated nucleated cell counts. Produced via immunoSEQ multiplex PCR; TCRdb's table is partial and in-frame only. V and J calls and clone size follow that table, whereas D and trimming were derived from the DNA. The repertoire consists of 55,000 to 75,000 clones, with approximately 77% occurring once and the leading ten covering approximately 5%. A Seattle source enrolled patients during active infection and followed them longitudinally.

J is TRBJ1-5 and V is TRBV7-8, with a weak D call TRBD1 (5 bases). The sequence was obtained from a woman aged 65 to 85 with COVID-19, enrolled during active disease. Sequenced material: peripheral blood. The CDR3 sequence: CASSLSGTGTGRPQHF. CDR3 bases: TGTGCCAGCAGCCTTTCCGGGACCGGGACTGGTAGGCCCCAGCATTTT. Supplemented by reference TRBV7-8 and TRBJ1-5, the full variable domain reads GAGVSQSPRYKVAKRGQDVALRCDPISGHVSLFWYQQALGQGPEFLTYFQNEAQLDKSGLPSDRFFAERPEGSVSTLKIQRTQQEDSAVYLCASSLSGTGTGRPQHFGDGTRLSIL.